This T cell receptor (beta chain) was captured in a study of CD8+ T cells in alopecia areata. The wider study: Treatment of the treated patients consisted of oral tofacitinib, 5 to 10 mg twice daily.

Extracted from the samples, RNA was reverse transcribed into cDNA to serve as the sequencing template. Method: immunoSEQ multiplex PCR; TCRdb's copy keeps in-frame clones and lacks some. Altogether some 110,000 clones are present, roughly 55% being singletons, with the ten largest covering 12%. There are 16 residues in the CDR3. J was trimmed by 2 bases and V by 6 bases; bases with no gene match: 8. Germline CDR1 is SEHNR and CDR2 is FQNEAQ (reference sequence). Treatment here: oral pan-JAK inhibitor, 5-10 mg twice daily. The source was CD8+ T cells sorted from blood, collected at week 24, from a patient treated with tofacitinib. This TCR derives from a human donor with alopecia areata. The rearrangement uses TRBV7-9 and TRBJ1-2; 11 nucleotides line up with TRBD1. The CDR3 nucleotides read TGTGCCAGCAGGCGACCGGGACAGGGGGAAAACTATGGCTACACCTTC. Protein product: CASRRPGQGENYGYTF.